The T cell receptor (beta chain) described here comes from a study of shared clonotypes between healthy human individuals. Study-wide context: The people who gave samples were a couple of women and three men aged 18 to 49.

Study-wide findings and caveats: Naive subsets usually exceeded memory subsets in estimated richness. It was observed that 5% to 6.5% of naive CD4 clonotypes were shared across several donors. Generation probability values for non-shared clonotypes were lower than those for clonotypes shared by all four donors.

Comment on this clone: The antigen is not known.

Only in-frame clones appear in the TCRdb table, and some are missing; sequencing was by immunoSEQ multiplex PCR. The sample includes some 2.1 million clones, 90% to 95% of them seen just once. CDR3 length: 14 residues. The germline CDR1 and CDR2 sequences are SGHAT and FQNNGV. The germline V and J ends were trimmed by 5 bases and 4 bases, with 12 bases remaining between them. This clonotype originated in a man aged 18 to 35 in good health. Sequenced: naive CD4+ T cells sorted from blood. Indicated subset: CD45RA+ positively selected. The chain uses TRBV11-2 and TRBJ2-1; D is unclear. The CDR3: CASSALSHYNEQFF. CDR3 coding DNA: TGTGCCAGCAGCGCCCTTTCCCATTACAATGAGCAGTTCTTC.